A selection of T cell receptor beta chains follows, all from one sample in a study of T cell repertoires in ileal Crohn's disease. The protocol was immunoSEQ multiplex PCR, while the TCRdb copy is restricted to in-frame clones and leaves out a portion. The sample contains 9,000 to 13,000 clones, over 75% of which appear only once. Material for sequencing was ileal tissue. The receptors originated from an adult with Crohn's disease. The CDR3 runs from the conserved cysteine through the conserved F or W. The D gene is left open where the match is weak. Not every row has a clone size; where given, it reads once, few, many or a size class.

D	V	J	size	DNA	CDR3
TRBD2	TRBV29-1	TRBJ2-1	NA	TGCAGCGTTGAGGATAGCGGGAGACGGGACAATGAGCAGTTCTTC	CSVEDSGRRDNEQFF
NA	TRBV6-6	TRBJ1-1	few	TGTGCCAGCAGCCCCACAGGGCTCAACACTGAAGCTTTCTTT	CASSPTGLNTEAFF
NA	TRBV19	TRBJ1-1	NA	TGTGCCAGTAGTCCAACAGGGAGCACTGAAGCTTTCTTT	CASSPTGSTEAFF
TRBD1	TRBV28	TRBJ1-2	NA	TGTGCCAGCAGTCGAATAAACCGAGACAGGGACGGCTACACCTTC	CASSRINRDRDGYTF
NA	TRBV7-7	TRBJ2-2	NA	TGTGCTAGCAGCCCCCCGGGCTTTACCGGGGAGCTGTTTTTT	CASSPPGFTGELFF
NA	TRBV7-7	TRBJ2-6	NA	TGTGCCAGCAGCACGACGACAGTGCCACAAAGTCGGGCCAACGTCCTGACTTTC	CASSTTTVPQSRANVLTF
NA	TRBV5-6	TRBJ1-2	NA	TGTGCCAGCAGCTTTAAGCGGCAGTCGAACTATGGCTACACCTTC	CASSFKRQSNYGYTF
NA	TRBV2	TRBJ1-5	few	TGTGCCAGCAGTGGTGGTGCGGACAGCAATCAGCCCCAGCATTTT	CASSGGADSNQPQHF
TRBD2	TRBV14	TRBJ2-1	NA	TGTGCCAGCACCCCTAGCGGGAGTTACAATGAGCAGTTCTTC	CASTPSGSYNEQFF
NA	TRBV5-1	TRBJ1-1	few	TGCGCCAGCAGCTTGGAGGGGGTGGTGCGAAAGGCTTTCTTT	CASSLEGVVRKAFF
NA	TRBV7-9	TRBJ1-2	NA	TGTGCCAGCAGCCGGGGAGCTGAGGACTATGGCTACACCTTC	CASSRGAEDYGYTF
NA	TRBV11-2	TRBJ2-4	once	TGTGCCAGCAGCTTAGATGGGGGCCCCAAAAACATTCAGTACTTC	CASSLDGGPKNIQYF
NA	TRBV11-2	TRBJ2-3	once	TGTGCCAGCAGCTTAACCCCCAGAGATACGCAGTATTTT	CASSLTPRDTQYF
NA	TRBV6-5	TRBJ2-2	NA	TGTGCCAGCAGTAGGGACCGCAACACCGGGGAGCTGTTTTTT	CASSRDRNTGELFF
TRBD1	TRBV5-6	TRBJ2-5	few	TGTGCCAGCAGCCTTGCTTTTGGACAGGGGTTAACGGAGACCCAGTACTTC	CASSLAFGQGLTETQYF
NA	TRBV15	TRBJ1-3	NA	TGTGCCACCAGGGGGGGCAACTCTGGAAACACCATATATTTT	CATRGGNSGNTIYF
NA	TRBV10-3	TRBJ1-5	NA	TGTGCCATCAGTGAGTCGAATCAGCCCCAGCATTTT	CAISESNQPQHF
NA	TRBV7-9	TRBJ2-2	NA	TGTGCCAGCAGCTCGACAGGATCCACCGGGGAGCTGTTTTTT	CASSSTGSTGELFF
TRBD2	TRBV5-1	TRBJ2-1	NA	TGCGCCAGTTCGGCGGCGGGAGGGGAGTACAATGAGCAGTTCTTC	CASSAAGGEYNEQFF
TRBD2	TRBV7-4	TRBJ2-7	NA	TGTGCCAGCAGCTCACACGGGACTAGCGGGAGTGTAAAGTACTTC	CASSSHGTSGSVKYF
NA	TRBV20-1	TRBJ1-1	NA	TGCAGTGCCCCCGAGAACACTGAAGCTTTCTTT	CSAPENTEAFF
NA	TRBV11-2	TRBJ2-3	NA	TGTGCCAGCAGCTTAGATATGAGGGAGGTGGGCAGGGGGAATACGCAGTATTTT	CASSLDMREVGRGNTQYF
NA	TRBV19	TRBJ1-2	NA	TGTGCCAGTAGTATAGAGGGACAAGGAAGGCGTTATGGCTACACCTTC	CASSIEGQGRRYGYTF
TRBD1	TRBV5-6	TRBJ1-5	NA	TGTGCCAGCAGCCTTCAGGGGGCGAGCTACCAGCCCCAGCATTTT	CASSLQGASYQPQHF
NA	TRBV6-1	TRBJ1-2	NA	TGTGCCAGCAGTGAACACTATGGCTACACCTTC	CASSEHYGYTF
NA	TRBV5-6	TRBJ1-1	NA	TGTGCCAGCAGCGGCGGGATGAACACTGAAGCTTTCTTT	CASSGGMNTEAFF
NA	TRBV6-6	TRBJ2-7	NA	TGTGCCAGCAGAGGGGGTACCTACGAGCAGTACTTC	CASRGGTYEQYF